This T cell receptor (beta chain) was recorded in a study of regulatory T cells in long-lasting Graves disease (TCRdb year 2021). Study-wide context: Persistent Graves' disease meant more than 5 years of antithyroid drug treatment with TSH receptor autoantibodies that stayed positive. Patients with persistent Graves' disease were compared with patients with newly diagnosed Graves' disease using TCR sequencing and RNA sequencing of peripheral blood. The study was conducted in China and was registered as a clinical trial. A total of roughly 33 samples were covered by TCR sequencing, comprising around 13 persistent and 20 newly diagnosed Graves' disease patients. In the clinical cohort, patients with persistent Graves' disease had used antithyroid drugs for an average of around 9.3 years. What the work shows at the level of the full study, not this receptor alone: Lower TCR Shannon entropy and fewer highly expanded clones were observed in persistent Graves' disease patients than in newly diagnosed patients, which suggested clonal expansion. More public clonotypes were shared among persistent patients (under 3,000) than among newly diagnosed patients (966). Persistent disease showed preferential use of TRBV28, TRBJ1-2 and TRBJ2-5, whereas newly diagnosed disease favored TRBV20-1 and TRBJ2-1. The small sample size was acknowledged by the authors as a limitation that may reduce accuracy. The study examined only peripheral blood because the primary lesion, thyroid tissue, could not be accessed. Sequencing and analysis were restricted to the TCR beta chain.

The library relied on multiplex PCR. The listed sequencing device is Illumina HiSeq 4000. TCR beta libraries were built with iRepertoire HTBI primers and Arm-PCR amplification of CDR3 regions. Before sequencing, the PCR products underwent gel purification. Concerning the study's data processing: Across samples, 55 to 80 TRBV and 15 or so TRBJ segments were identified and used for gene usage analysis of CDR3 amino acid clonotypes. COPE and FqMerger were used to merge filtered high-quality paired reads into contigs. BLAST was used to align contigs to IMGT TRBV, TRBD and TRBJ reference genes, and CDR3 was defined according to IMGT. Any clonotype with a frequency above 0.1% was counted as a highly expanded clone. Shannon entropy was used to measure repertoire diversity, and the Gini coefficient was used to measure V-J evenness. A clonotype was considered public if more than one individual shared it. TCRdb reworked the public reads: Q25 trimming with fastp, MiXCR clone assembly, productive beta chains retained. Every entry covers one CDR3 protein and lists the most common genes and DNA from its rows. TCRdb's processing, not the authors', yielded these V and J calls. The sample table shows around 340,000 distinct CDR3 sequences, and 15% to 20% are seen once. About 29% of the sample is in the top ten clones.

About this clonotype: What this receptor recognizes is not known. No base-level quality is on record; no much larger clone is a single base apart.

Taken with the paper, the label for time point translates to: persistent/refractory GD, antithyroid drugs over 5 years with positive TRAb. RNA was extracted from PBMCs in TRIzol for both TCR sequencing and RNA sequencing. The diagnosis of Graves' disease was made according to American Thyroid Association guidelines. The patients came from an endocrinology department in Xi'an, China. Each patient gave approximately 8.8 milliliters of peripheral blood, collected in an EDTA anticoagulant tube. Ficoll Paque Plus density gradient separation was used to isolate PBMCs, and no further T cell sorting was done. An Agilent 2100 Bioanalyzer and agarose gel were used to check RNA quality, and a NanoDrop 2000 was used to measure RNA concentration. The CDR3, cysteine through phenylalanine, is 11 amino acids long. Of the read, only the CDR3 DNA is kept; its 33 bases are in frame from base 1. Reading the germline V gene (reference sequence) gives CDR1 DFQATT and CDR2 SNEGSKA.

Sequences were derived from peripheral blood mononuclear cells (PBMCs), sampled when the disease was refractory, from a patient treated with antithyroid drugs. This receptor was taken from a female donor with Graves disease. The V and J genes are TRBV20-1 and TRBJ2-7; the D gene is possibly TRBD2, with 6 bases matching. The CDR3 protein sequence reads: CGVASAYEQYF. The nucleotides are TGCGGGGTGGCTAGCGCCTACGAGCAGTACTTC.